The sequence of this T cell receptor (beta chain) was determined in a study of blood T cell repertoires in COVID-19. Study-level background: Samples taken during acute and convalescent COVID-19 were collected in the United States, Italy and Spain. PBMCs, B-cell-depleted T cells, or T cells provided the cDNA or gDNA that made up the material.

This CDR3 spans 18 amino acids. V lost 2 bases, J lost 3 bases, and 15 bases stayed unmatched. The germline V gene has CDR1 SGHVS and CDR2 FQNEAQ. Original methodology: The assay estimated nucleated cells by amplifying reference gene primers. TCRdb's copy holds only in-frame clones and misses some; the assay was immunoSEQ multiplex PCR. That table furnishes V, J and clone size, whereas the DNA furnished D and trimming. The data contain some 130,000 clones, approximately 85% of them singletons. This clone was seen a single time. The specimen was peripheral blood. This sequence joins TRBV7-8 and TRBJ2-7, with 8 bases fitting TRBD2. The source of this sequence is a man older than 75 with acute or convalescent COVID-19. In DNA, the CDR3 is TGTGCCAGCAGCTTAACGTCCGAAGTGAGCGGGGGATACTACGAGCAGTACTTC. It specifies CASSLTSEVSGGYYEQYF.